This T cell receptor (beta chain) came from a study of cytomegalovirus exposure and HLA in healthy donors. PCR primers comprised 60 Vbeta and 13 Jbeta primers. TCRdb keeps only in-frame clones here, not all; method: immunoSEQ multiplex PCR. The sample table includes about 74,000 clones. Germline trimming cut 4 bases from V and 5 bases from J; bases unmatched to any gene: 11. Germline V gene data show CDR1 as SGHRS and CDR2 as YFSETQ. This CDR3 region has 18 residues. This clonotype originated in a female donor in good health and CMV-seropositive. Sequenced material: PBMCs. The chain has TRBV5-1 and TRBJ2-5; 16 bases map to TRBD2. CDR3 residues: CASSPGLAGGPEGETQYF. The CDR3 DNA reads TGCGCCAGCAGCCCGGGACTAGCGGGAGGGCCGGAGGGGGAGACCCAGTACTTC.